The rows below give T cell receptor beta chains drawn from one sample of a study of shared clonotypes between healthy human individuals. Sequencing was performed with immunoSEQ multiplex PCR; in TCRdb, only in-frame clones are kept and a portion is missing. The sample shows some 2 million clones, roughly 95% of them seen only once. Sequencing input: naive CD4+ T cells sorted from blood. The receptors originated from a young man in good health. CDR3s include the opening cysteine and the closing phenylalanine or tryptophan. D genes are given only for firm matches. A clone size is listed for some rows: how often the clone was seen (once, few, many), or a class if it is expanded.

V	J	D	size	DNA	CDR3
TRBV11-2	TRBJ2-7	TRBD1	.	TGTGCCAGCAGGGGACAGGGCAGCTCCTACGAGCAGTACTTC	CASRGQGSSYEQYF
TRBV7-9	TRBJ2-7	.	.	TGTGCCAGCAGCTTATCGGCTATCTCCTCCTACGAGCAGTACTTC	CASSLSAISSYEQYF
TRBV10-1	TRBJ2-5	.	.	TGCGCCAGCATTTCGGGGGCATGGGGAGAGACCCAGTACTTC	CASISGAWGETQYF
TRBV18	TRBJ1-1	.	.	TGTGCCAGCTCACCATCGGAGGTGGGGAACACTGAAGCTTTCTTT	CASSPSEVGNTEAFF
TRBV30	TRBJ1-5	.	.	TGTGCCTGGAGTCCTGACAATCTTCAGCCCCAGCATTTT	CAWSPDNLQPQHF
TRBV27	TRBJ2-4	.	.	TGTGCCAGCAGTTCGGCCCAGATAGCCAAAAACATTCAGTACTTC	CASSSAQIAKNIQYF
TRBV25-1	TRBJ1-6	.	.	TGTGCCAGCAGTGAATGGGGGGGTGGTGGTTCACCCCTCCACTTT	CASSEWGGGGSPLHF
TRBV4-1	TRBJ2-3	.	.	TGCGCCAGCAGCCGGTATTTCCCGGCAGTTAGCACAGATACGCAGTATTTT	CASSRYFPAVSTDTQYF
TRBV6-5	TRBJ2-1	TRBD2	.	TGTGCCAGCAGTTACTCGAGACTAGCGGGAGTGAATGAGCAGTTCTTC	CASSYSRLAGVNEQFF
TRBV6-6	TRBJ2-7	.	many	TGTGCCAGCAGATCTGGGAACAACGAGCAGTACTTC	CASRSGNNEQYF
TRBV6-6	TRBJ2-1	TRBD2	.	TGTGCCAGCAGTTATTTTGCCAGCGGGAGGGCCAATGAGCAGTTCTTC	CASSYFASGRANEQFF
TRBV2	TRBJ1-1	TRBD1	.	TGTGCCAGCAGTGAGCAGGGGGCCGCCATGAACACTGAAGCTTTCTTT	CASSEQGAAMNTEAFF
TRBV10-3	TRBJ2-5	TRBD2	once	TGTGCCATCAGTCGGACTAGCGGGAGGGCGGAGACCCAGTACTTC	CAISRTSGRAETQYF
TRBV10-1	TRBJ2-1	TRBD2	.	TGCGCCAGCGGGACTAACAATGAGCAGTTCTTC	CASGTNNEQFF
TRBV7-2	TRBJ2-3	TRBD2	once	TGTGCCAGCAGCTTAAAGCGGGGTACCACAGATACGCAGTATTTT	CASSLKRGTTDTQYF
TRBV7-9	TRBJ2-5	.	.	TGTGCCAGCAGCCTCGTTTCGTACGGGGTCGAGACCCAGTACTTC	CASSLVSYGVETQYF
TRBV7-9	TRBJ2-5	TRBD2	.	TGTGCCAGCAGCTCAGCGGGACCACTCAAAGAGACCCAGTACTTC	CASSSAGPLKETQYF
TRBV29-1	TRBJ2-7	TRBD1	.	TGCAGCGTCAACGGTGGACAGGGGATAGTGCAGTACTTC	CSVNGGQGIVQYF
TRBV30	TRBJ1-2	.	.	TGTGCCTGGAGTGGATCCTATGGCTACACCTTC	CAWSGSYGYTF
TRBV6-1	TRBJ2-5	.	.	TGTGCCAGCAGTGAAATAGACAACCAAGAGACCCAGTACTTC	CASSEIDNQETQYF
TRBV11-2	TRBJ2-3	TRBD2	.	TGTGCCAGCAGACCCAGCGGGAGAGGGGATACGCAGTATTTT	CASRPSGRGDTQYF
TRBV6-1	TRBJ1-3	.	.	TGTGCCAGTAGCCATTCGGGAAACACCATATATTTT	CASSHSGNTIYF
TRBV10-2	TRBJ1-1	.	.	TGCGCCAGCAGTGAGCGGGGACTGAACACTGAAGCTTTCTTT	CASSERGLNTEAFF
TRBV6-5	TRBJ1-2	.	.	TGTGCCAGCAGTTACTCCGGCAATTCTAACTATGGCTACACCTTC	CASSYSGNSNYGYTF
TRBV9	TRBJ2-1	TRBD2	.	TGTGCCAGCAGCGTAGTGACTAGCGGGGGGGCCGGTGAGCAGTTCTTC	CASSVVTSGGAGEQFF
TRBV5-1	TRBJ1-5	.	.	TGCGCCAGCAGGTGGGACATTAATCAGCCCCAGCATTTT	CASRWDINQPQHF
TRBV2	TRBJ2-7	.	.	TGTGCCAGCAGTGATATTTTGCAGGGTAAACCCTACGAGCAGTACTTC	CASSDILQGKPYEQYF
TRBV10-3	TRBJ2-3	.	once	TGTGCCATCAGTGAGGGGGGGATGGATACGCAGTATTTT	CAISEGGMDTQYF
TRBV5-6	TRBJ1-2	TRBD1	.	TGTGCCAGCAGCCGGACAGGTTCTAACTATGGCTACACCTTC	CASSRTGSNYGYTF
TRBV19	TRBJ2-2	.	.	TGTGCCAGTACTAGCGCGCCGAACACCGGGGAGCTGTTTTTT	CASTSAPNTGELFF
TRBV30	TRBJ2-1	.	.	TGTGCCTGGAGTGTCCTCGGGACTGTGTACAATGAGCAGTTCTTC	CAWSVLGTVYNEQFF
TRBV19	TRBJ2-7	TRBD1	.	TGTGCCAGTAGATTGACAGGGGAAGGCTACGAGCAGTACTTC	CASRLTGEGYEQYF
TRBV7-9	TRBJ1-2	.	.	TGTGCCAGCAGCCGAGAAGGGGAGGGGGATGGCTACACCTTC	CASSREGEGDGYTF
TRBV6-1	TRBJ1-1	.	.	TGTGCCAGCAGTGAAGCGATCAGGACTGCCGAAGCTTTCTTT	CASSEAIRTAEAFF
TRBV4-1	TRBJ2-2	TRBD2	.	TGCGCCAGCAGCCCCCGAGCGGGAGGGCCTCCCGGGGAGCTGTTTTTT	CASSPRAGGPPGELFF
TRBV19	TRBJ1-6	TRBD1	.	TGTGCCAGTAGGCCGGGACAGGGTAATTCACCCCTCCACTTT	CASRPGQGNSPLHF
TRBV7-2	TRBJ2-7	TRBD2	.	TGTGCCAGCAACCACGAGGGGAGGGGCCTGTCCTACGAGCAGTACTTC	CASNHEGRGLSYEQYF
TRBV5-1	TRBJ1-1	TRBD1	few	TGCGCCAGCAGCCCGACAGGGGGTGGCACTGAAGCTTTCTTT	CASSPTGGGTEAFF
TRBV5-6	TRBJ2-3	TRBD2	.	TGTGCCAGCAGGCGAGCTAGCGGAGTCACAGATACGCAGTATTTT	CASRRASGVTDTQYF
TRBV7-9	TRBJ2-1	TRBD1	.	TGTGCCAGCAGCCTTTCCGGGACAGGCTCCTACAATGAGCAGTTCTTC	CASSLSGTGSYNEQFF
TRBV27	TRBJ2-7	.	.	TGTGCCAGCAGTTCCCCCCGGCAGGGACACTCCTACGAGCAGTACTTC	CASSSPRQGHSYEQYF
TRBV9	TRBJ2-1	.	.	TGTGCCAGCAGCTCGGACTACTCCTACAATGAGCAGTTCTTC	CASSSDYSYNEQFF
TRBV15	TRBJ2-1	TRBD2	.	TGTGCCACCAGCAGGGGTCTTCTAGCGGGAGACAATGAGCAGTTCTTC	CATSRGLLAGDNEQFF
TRBV6-6	TRBJ1-3	.	.	TGTGCCAGCAGTTACTCTTACCTTGGGGGAAACACCATATATTTT	CASSYSYLGGNTIYF
TRBV5-1	TRBJ2-7	TRBD1	.	TGCGCCAGCAGCTTCCTTCGGGACAGAGCCTACGAGCAGTACTTC	CASSFLRDRAYEQYF
TRBV5-1	TRBJ1-2	.	.	TGCGCCAGCAGCAGGGACGACTTTGGCTACACCTTC	CASSRDDFGYTF